What follows are 5 T cell receptor beta chains derived from one specimen sequenced in a study of Ad26.COV2.S vaccination and SARS-CoV-2 variants. TCRdb's copy holds only in-frame clones and misses some; the assay was immunoSEQ multiplex PCR. The profile shows around 450,000 clones, roughly 90% of them singletons. Treatment of the sample: over 15 received Ad26.COV2.S at low or high dose, single or two shots; a few received placebo; per-sample allocation not given. Samples were taken on day 63 after the first vaccine or placebo injection. Material: peripheral blood, obtained in a trial of Ad26.COV2.S vaccine versus placebo. These receptors came from a person aged 18-60 years who received the Ad26.COV2.S COVID-19 vaccine or a placebo.

The rearrangement links TRBV30 to TRBJ2-7; a weak D match, TRBD1 (6 bases). V was clipped by 4 bases and J by 5 bases, with 9 bases between them. From germline, CDR1 is GTSNPN and CDR2 SVGIG (reference sequence). The CDR3 is 11 amino acids. For the CDR3, the DNA is TGTGCCTGGACCAGGGGCCACGAGCAGTACTTC. Protein sequence: CAWTRGHEQYF.

This rearrangement joins TRBV4-1 to TRBJ1-1; D might be TRBD1 (5 bases). The V gene's germline CDR1 is MGHRA and CDR2 YSYEKL. Deletions cut 0 bases from V and 4 bases from J, with 12 bases between. This CDR3 region has 15 residues. Written as DNA, the CDR3 is TGCGCCAGCAGCCAAGAGGAGGGGCAGTTCACTGAAGCTTTCTTT. As protein: CASSQEEGQFTEAFF.

This chain's CDR3 is CASSPTGYSVETQYF. The DNA of the CDR3 is TGTGCCAGCAGCCCGACGGGGTATAGCGTCGAGACCCAGTACTTC. The chain uses TRBV7-9 and TRBJ2-5, with D perhaps TRBD2 (5 bases). The CDR3 consists of 15 residues. Germline-derived CDR1 and CDR2 are SEHNR and FQNEAQ (reference sequence). Trimming pared 5 bases from V and 5 bases from J, leaving 18 bases between.

V is TRBV11-2 and J is TRBJ2-7, with D possibly matching TRBD2 (6 bases). The ends were cut back, 0 bases at V and 0 bases at J, with 12 bases in the middle. Looked up from germline, CDR1 is SGHAT and CDR2 is FQNNGV. The CDR3 is 16 amino acids. The CDR3 loop reads CASSLDSGVSSYEQYF. The CDR3 coding sequence is TGTGCCAGCAGCTTAGATTCGGGAGTTAGCTCCTACGAGCAGTACTTC.

The CDR3 region has the DNA TGTGCCAGCAGTTATGGGGCAGGGGTAGGCAATCAGCCCCAGCATTTT. This encodes CASSYGAGVGNQPQHF. This chain links TRBV6-2 or TRBV6-3 with TRBJ1-5; TRBD1 might be the D (6 bases). The CDR3 runs 16 residues. Trimming removed 3 bases at V and 2 bases at J, with 14 bases between. Germline V lookup: CDR1 MNHEY, CDR2 SVGEGT.